This TCR beta chain came from a study of human T cells and chemical hapten exposure. The study's library attached unique molecular identifiers to single cDNA molecules. TCRdb analysed the 5' RACE reads with MiXCR anew, one entry per CDR3 protein. The sample contains around 80,000 distinct CDR3 sequences, 15% of which appear only once. The authors' total RNA extraction used unfractionated whole blood. This clonotype has a handful of counts. V was trimmed by 1 base and J by 5 bases, leaving 11 bases between them. Germline lookup yields CDR1 SGHTA and CDR2 FQGNSA. The CDR3 covers 14 residues. The chain employs TRBV7-2 and TRBJ2-5; D possibly corresponds to TRBD1 (6 bases). This clonotype was sampled from a female donor in good health. As DNA, the CDR3 is TGTGCCAGCAGCTTAGATTGGGGGCGCGAGACCCAGTACTTC. It translates to CASSLDWGRETQYF. The whole variable domain, filled in from reference TRBV7-2 and TRBJ2-5, reads GAGVSQSPSNKVTEKGKDVELRCDPISGHTALYWYRQSLGQGLEFLIYFQGNSAPDKSGLPSDRFSAERTGGSVSTLTIQRTQQEDSAVYLCASSLDWGRETQYFGPGTRLLVL.